One and the same sample provided the 9 T cell receptor beta chains below, sequenced in a study of blood T cells in healthy people across ages. A second PCR, run for 7 to 11 cycles, used a sample-barcoded 5' primer plus a J-beta primer mix. Via MiXCR, TCRdb re-called the 5' RACE reads, giving one row per CDR3 protein. The table lists over 700,000 distinct CDR3 sequences, approximately 25% of them singletons. The data also belong to a second study, concerning T cells of mothers and their children.

The specimen was blood. The receptors stem from a boy younger than 18 in good health.

This clonotype appeared once. The chain uses TRBV20-1 and TRBJ2-2, with 8 bases fitting TRBD2. Germline CDR1 DFQATT, CDR2 SNEGSKA (reference sequence). Unmatched junction bases numbered 11, after V lost 5 bases and J lost 6 bases. This CDR3 is built from 15 residues. The CDR3 sequence is CSAQFGTRSSGELFF. The CDR3 DNA reads TGCAGTGCTCAATTCGGGACTAGGTCATCCGGGGAGCTGTTTTTT.

The chain is built from TRBV3-1 and TRBJ2-5; 8 nucleotides agree with TRBD2. The J call may be mistaken, given a closer DNA end match to TRBJ2-1. The CDR3 is made up of 17 amino acids. The germline V gene encodes CDR1 LGHDT and CDR2 YNNKEL (reference sequence). In nucleotides, the CDR3 is TGTGCCAGCAGCCAAGATTTACGGGAGGGCCGTAACAATGAGCAGTTCTTC. Protein sequence: CASSQDLREGRNNEQFF.

In this sample, this clonotype turned up many times. CDR3 residues: CASSWTLTDTQYF. The CDR3, as DNA: TGTGCCAGCAGTTGGACCCTCACAGATACGCAGTATTTT. The J gene is TRBJ2-3, the V gene TRBV12-3 or TRBV12-4; D is undetermined. The germline V and J ends were trimmed by 4 bases and 2 bases, with 7 bases remaining between them. The CDR3 length is 13 residues.

The V and J genes are TRBV7-8 and TRBJ2-7; 12 bases map to TRBD1. The V gene's germline CDR1 is SGHVS and CDR2 FQNEAQ. The junction had 5 bases not matched to a gene; V was cut back by 1 base and J by 4 bases. This CDR3 contains 16 residues. For the CDR3, the DNA is TGTGCCAGCAGCTTAGAGGGACAGGGGGCTTTTTACGAGCAGTACTTC. Translation: CASSLEGQGAFYEQYF.

This clonotype has just a few counts. The chain has TRBV6-2 or TRBV6-3 and TRBJ2-7; 12 nucleotides match TRBD1. CDR3 length: 15 amino acids. The V gene end was trimmed by 6 bases and the J gene end by 3 bases; junction bases not matched to a gene: 6. Germline loops: CDR1 MNHEY, CDR2 SVGEGT. The CDR3 reads CASRRDRGQVYEQYF. The CDR3 DNA reads TGTGCCAGCAGGAGGGACAGGGGGCAGGTCTACGAGCAGTACTTC.

This clonotype was observed a few times. The chain employs TRBV19 and TRBJ2-5, with 8 positions matching TRBD1. Germline V gene data show CDR1 as LNHDA and CDR2 as SQIVND (reference sequence). The CDR3 has 12 residues. The ends lost 8 bases at V and 3 bases at J; junction bases unmatched: 2. Written as DNA, the CDR3 is TGTGCCAGTGCGGACAGGGAAGAGACCCAGTACTTC. It is translated as CASADREETQYF.

This chain links TRBV3-1 with TRBJ2-7, with 8 positions matching TRBD1. The ends lost 4 bases at V and 4 bases at J; junction bases unmatched: 12. Germline V lookup: CDR1 LGHDT, CDR2 YNNKEL (reference sequence). The CDR3 contains 16 residues. CDR3 sequence (DNA): TGTGCCAGCAGCCGCAGCTCAGGGACAGGACCTTACGAGCAGTACTTC. Residues: CASSRSSGTGPYEQYF.

The sample holds a few counts of this clonotype. The gene calls are TRBV7-2 and TRBJ2-5, with 9 bases identical to TRBD2. This CDR3 has 16 amino acids. V lost 1 base to trimming and J lost 4 bases; unmatched junction nucleotides: 7. The germline CDR1 and CDR2 sequences are SGHTA and FQGNSA. CDR3 sequence reads: CASSLESGGFSETQYF. The CDR3 DNA sequence: TGTGCCAGCAGCTTAGAAAGCGGGGGGTTTTCAGAGACCCAGTACTTC.

The V and J genes are TRBV5-1 and TRBJ1-1, with D hard to call. Trimming took 0 bases from V and 4 from J, leaving 7 bases between them. The CDR3 contains 13 residues. Germline V gives CDR1 SGHRS, CDR2 YFSETQ. CDR3 region: CASSLVGATEAFF. CDR3 sequence (DNA): TGCGCCAGCAGCTTGGTAGGAGCCACTGAAGCTTTCTTT.